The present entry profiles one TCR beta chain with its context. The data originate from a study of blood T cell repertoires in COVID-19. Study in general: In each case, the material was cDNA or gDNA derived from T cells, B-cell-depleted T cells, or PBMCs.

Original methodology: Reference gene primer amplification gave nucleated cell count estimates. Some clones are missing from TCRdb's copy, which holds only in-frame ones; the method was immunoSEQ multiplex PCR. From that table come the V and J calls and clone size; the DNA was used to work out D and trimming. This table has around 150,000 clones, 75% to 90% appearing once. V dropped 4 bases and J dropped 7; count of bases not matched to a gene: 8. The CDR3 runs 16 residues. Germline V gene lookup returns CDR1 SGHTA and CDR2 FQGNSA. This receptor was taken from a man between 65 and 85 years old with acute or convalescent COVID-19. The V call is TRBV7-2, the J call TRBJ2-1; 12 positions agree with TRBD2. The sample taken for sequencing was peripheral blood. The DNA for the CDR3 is TGTGCCAGCAGCTCATCTAGCGGGGGGGCTCAAAATGAGCAGTTCTTC. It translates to CASSSSSGGAQNEQFF.